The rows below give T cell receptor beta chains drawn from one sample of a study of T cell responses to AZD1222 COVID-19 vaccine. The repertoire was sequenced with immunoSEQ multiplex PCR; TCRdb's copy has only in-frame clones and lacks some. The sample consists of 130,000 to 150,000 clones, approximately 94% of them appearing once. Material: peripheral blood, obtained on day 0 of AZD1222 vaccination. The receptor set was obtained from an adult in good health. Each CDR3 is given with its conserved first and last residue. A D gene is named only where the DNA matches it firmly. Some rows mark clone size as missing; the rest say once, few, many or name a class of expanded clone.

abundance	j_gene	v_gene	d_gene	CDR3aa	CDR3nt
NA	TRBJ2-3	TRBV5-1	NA	CASSSAQGLDTQYF	TGCGCCAGCAGCTCCGCGCAGGGCTTGGATACGCAGTATTTT
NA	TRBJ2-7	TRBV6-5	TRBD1	CASSYSDRGLYEQYF	TGTGCCAGCAGTTACTCGGACAGGGGGCTCTACGAGCAGTACTTC
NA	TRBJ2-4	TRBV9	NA	CASSASGTLLAKNIQYF	TGTGCCAGCAGCGCCTCCGGGACACTCCTAGCCAAAAACATTCAGTACTTC
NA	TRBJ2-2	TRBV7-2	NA	CASSRTGELFF	TGTGCCAGCAGCCGCACCGGGGAGCTGTTTTTT
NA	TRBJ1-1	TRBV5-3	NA	CARSPGVTDTEAFF	TGTGCCAGAAGTCCAGGGGTTACGGACACTGAAGCTTTCTTT
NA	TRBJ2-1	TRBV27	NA	CASSPTRRTWGYNEQFF	TGTGCCAGCAGTCCTACCCGACGGACCTGGGGCTACAATGAGCAGTTCTTC
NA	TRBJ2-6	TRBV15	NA	CATSRAVRGAGANVLTF	TGTGCCACCAGCAGAGCGGTAAGGGGCGCTGGGGCCAACGTCCTGACTTTC
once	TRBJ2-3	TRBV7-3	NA	CASNGPNTDTQYF	TGTGCCAGCAATGGGCCTAATACAGATACGCAGTATTTT
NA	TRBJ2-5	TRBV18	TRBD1	CASSPRDRKFWTQYF	TGTGCCAGCTCACCCAGGGACAGGAAATTTTGGACCCAGTACTTC
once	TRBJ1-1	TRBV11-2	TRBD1	CASSLEPGGYTEAFF	TGTGCCAGCAGCTTAGAGCCAGGGGGCTACACTGAAGCTTTCTTT
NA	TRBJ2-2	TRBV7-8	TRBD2	CASSARAGEETGELFF	TGTGCCAGCAGCGCCCGCGCGGGAGAGGAAACCGGGGAGCTGTTTTTT
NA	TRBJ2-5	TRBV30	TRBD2	CAWAILSGRWGETQYF	TGTGCCTGGGCCATTCTAAGCGGGAGATGGGGTGAGACCCAGTACTTC
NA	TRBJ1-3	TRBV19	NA	CASSRSRDRGNTIYF	TGTGCCAGTAGCCGTTCCCGGGACCGTGGAAACACCATATATTTT
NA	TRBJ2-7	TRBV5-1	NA	CASSLFPPTQGSYEQYF	TGCGCCAGCAGCTTGTTCCCGCCAACTCAAGGTTCGTACGAGCAGTACTTC
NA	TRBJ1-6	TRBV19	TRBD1	CASSARTGDSSPLHF	TGTGCCAGTAGTGCCCGGACAGGGGATAGTTCACCCCTCCACTTT
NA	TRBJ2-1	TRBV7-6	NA	CASSRRVLATDYNEQFF	TGTGCCAGCAGCCGAAGGGTCCTGGCGACGGATTACAATGAGCAGTTCTTC
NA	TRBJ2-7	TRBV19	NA	CASSRGQGGEQYF	TGTGCCAGTAGTAGGGGTCAGGGGGGCGAGCAGTACTTC
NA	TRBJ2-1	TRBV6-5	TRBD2	CASREGLAGGIEQFF	TGTGCCAGCAGGGAGGGACTAGCGGGAGGGATCGAGCAGTTCTTC
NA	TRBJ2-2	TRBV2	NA	CASSEIGPTNTGELFF	TGTGCCAGCAGTGAAATAGGACCGACGAACACCGGGGAGCTGTTTTTT
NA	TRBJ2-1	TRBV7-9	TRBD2	CASSLSLAGTYNEQFF	TGTGCCAGCAGCCTAAGCCTAGCGGGCACCTACAATGAGCAGTTCTTC
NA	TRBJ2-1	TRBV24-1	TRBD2	CATSETSGTTYNEQFF	TGTGCCACCAGTGAGACTTCCGGGACTACTTACAATGAGCAGTTCTTC
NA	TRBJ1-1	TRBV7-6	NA	CASSLGGAEAFF	TGTGCCAGCAGCTTGGGGGGGGCTGAAGCTTTCTTT
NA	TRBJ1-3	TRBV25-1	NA	CASSESGINTIYF	TGTGCCAGCAGTGAATCTGGTATAAACACCATATATTTT
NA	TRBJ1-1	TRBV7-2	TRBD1	CASSSPDRGDTEAFF	TGTGCCAGCAGCTCGCCCGACAGGGGTGACACTGAAGCTTTCTTT
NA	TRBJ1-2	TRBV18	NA	CASSPYSLTEIYGYTF	TGTGCCAGCTCACCTTACTCTTTGACAGAAATCTATGGCTACACCTTC
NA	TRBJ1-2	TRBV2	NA	CASRPGALSNGYTF	TGTGCCAGCAGGCCAGGGGCCCTGAGTAATGGCTACACCTTC
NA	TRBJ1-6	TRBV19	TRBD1	CASSSGQGKNSPLHF	TGTGCCAGTAGTTCCGGACAGGGGAAGAATTCACCCCTCCACTTT
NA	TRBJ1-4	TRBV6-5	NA	CASRTQGGPIGKLFF	TGTGCCAGCAGGACCCAAGGGGGGCCTATCGGAAAACTGTTTTTT
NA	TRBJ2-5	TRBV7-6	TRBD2	CASSLVRREGQETQYF	TGTGCCAGCAGCTTAGTTCGGCGGGAGGGCCAAGAGACCCAGTACTTC
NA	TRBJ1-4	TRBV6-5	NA	CASSYTGEKLFF	TGTGCCAGCAGTTATACAGGGGAAAAACTGTTTTTT
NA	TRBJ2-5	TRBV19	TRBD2	CASSRGLAWQETQYF	TGTGCCAGTAGTAGGGGACTAGCGTGGCAAGAGACCCAGTACTTC
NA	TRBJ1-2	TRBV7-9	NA	CASRDNTNYGYTF	TGTGCCAGCAGGGATAACACAAACTATGGCTACACCTTC
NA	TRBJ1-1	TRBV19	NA	CASKKWATDTEAFF	TGTGCCAGCAAGAAGTGGGCTACGGACACTGAAGCTTTCTTT
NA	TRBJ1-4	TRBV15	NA	CATSSGPGSTNEKLFF	TGTGCCACCAGCTCGGGACCAGGGTCGACTAATGAAAAACTGTTTTTT
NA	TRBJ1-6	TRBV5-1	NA	CASSNSGSYNSPLHF	TGCGCCAGCAGTAACTCAGGGTCCTATAATTCACCCCTCCACTTT
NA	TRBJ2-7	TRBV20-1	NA	CSAHDSLEQYF	TGCAGTGCCCATGACAGCTTGGAGCAGTACTTC
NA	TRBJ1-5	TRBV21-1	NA	CATFNQPQHF	TGTGCCACCTTCAATCAGCCCCAGCATTTT
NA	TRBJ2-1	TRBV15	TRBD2	CATSREKREGSYNEQFF	TGTGCCACCAGCAGAGAAAAGCGGGAGGGCTCCTACAATGAGCAGTTCTTC
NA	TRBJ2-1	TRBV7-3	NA	CASSLDRVYYNEQFF	TGTGCCAGCAGCTTAGATCGAGTATACTACAATGAGCAGTTCTTC
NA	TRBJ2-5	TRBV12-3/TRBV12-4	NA	CASSPSKTQYF	TGTGCCAGCAGCCCCTCGAAGACCCAGTACTTC
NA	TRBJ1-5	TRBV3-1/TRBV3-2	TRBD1	CASSYGQGRGQPQHF	TGTGCCAGCAGCTACGGACAGGGTAGGGGTCAGCCCCAGCATTTT